This is a list of T cell receptor beta chains from one sample in a study of T cell clonotyping in hematopoietic cell transplantation. TCRdb's table, derived via immunoSEQ multiplex PCR, lists solely in-frame clones and lacks some. The sample consists of 15,000 to 20,000 clones, around 80% of them appearing once. Sequenced material: peripheral blood mononuclear cells. The receptors derive from a man in his sixties in good health. Some clones in this sample may be carry-over from other donors' samples. CDR3s include the opening cysteine and the closing phenylalanine or tryptophan. The D gene is left open where the match is weak. Part of the rows lack a size; the others show once, few, many or a class for expanded clones.

d_call,clone_size,j_call,v_call,cdr3_aa,cdr3_nt
TRBD1,-,TRBJ1-2,TRBV5-6,CASSSRQGYYGYTF,TGTGCCAGCAGCTCGCGACAGGGTTACTATGGCTACACCTTC
TRBD1,-,TRBJ1-5,TRBV30,CAWSVSGGIGQPQHF,TGTGCCTGGAGTGTGTCAGGGGGAATCGGTCAGCCCCAGCATTTT
-,-,TRBJ2-7,TRBV10-3,CAISWTYRDEQYF,TGTGCCATCAGTTGGACGTACAGGGATGAGCAGTACTTC
-,once,TRBJ1-2,TRBV6-6,CASSYSVSYTF,TGTGCCAGCAGTTACTCGGTGAGCTACACCTTC
-,-,TRBJ2-7,TRBV5-1,CASSPRGELYEQYF,TGCGCCAGCAGCCCAAGGGGTGAGCTCTACGAGCAGTACTTC
-,-,TRBJ1-4,TRBV4-3,CASSQEWGRPNEKLFF,TGCGCCAGCAGCCAAGAATGGGGGCGGCCTAATGAAAAACTGTTTTTT
TRBD2,-,TRBJ2-7,TRBV5-1,CASWGREGEQYF,TGCGCCAGCTGGGGGCGGGAGGGCGAGCAGTACTTC
TRBD1,-,TRBJ1-5,TRBV28,CASRGQYLSNQPQHF,TGTGCCAGCAGGGGACAGTATCTTAGCAATCAGCCCCAGCATTTT
-,-,TRBJ2-6,TRBV29-1,CSVDAGTPQSGANVLTF,TGCAGCGTTGATGCTGGGACACCACAATCTGGGGCCAACGTCCTGACTTTC
TRBD1,-,TRBJ1-5,TRBV19,CASSKNRGPMEPQHF,TGTGCCAGTAGTAAGAACAGGGGCCCCATGGAGCCCCAGCATTTT
-,-,TRBJ2-6,TRBV6-4,CASSAEDSGANVLTF,TGTGCCAGCAGTGCGGAGGACTCTGGGGCCAACGTCCTGACTTTC
-,-,TRBJ1-1,TRBV11-3,CASSTGISRDTEAFF,TGTGCCAGCAGCACAGGTATCTCACGAGACACTGAAGCTTTCTTT
-,-,TRBJ1-5,TRBV2,CASSERSRVGGAQHF,TGTGCCAGCAGTGAAAGGTCCAGGGTCGGTGGGGCCCAGCATTTT
-,once,TRBJ1-5,TRBV7-2,CASSPRSTSNQPQHF,TGTGCCAGCAGCCCCAGATCCACTAGCAATCAGCCCCAGCATTTT
TRBD1,-,TRBJ1-1,TRBV5-1,CASNKQGAIGTEAFF,TGCGCCAGTAATAAACAGGGGGCAATCGGCACTGAAGCTTTCTTT
-,-,TRBJ1-5,TRBV6-6,CASGGGNQPQHF,TGTGCCAGCGGGGGGGGCAATCAGCCCCAGCATTTT
TRBD2,-,TRBJ2-1,TRBV6-1,CASSEVLSGGAYNEQFF,TGTGCCAGCAGTGAAGTCCTTAGCGGGGGGGCCTACAATGAGCAGTTCTTC
-,few,TRBJ1-5,TRBV11-1,CASSSYRDQPQHF,TGTGCCAGCAGCTCCTACAGGGATCAGCCCCAGCATTTT
TRBD1,-,TRBJ2-7,TRBV6-6,CASSYTDRVSYEQYF,TGTGCCAGCAGTTACACGGACAGGGTTTCCTACGAGCAGTACTTC
TRBD2,-,TRBJ2-3,TRBV19,CASMGLAANTDTQYF,TGTGCCAGTATGGGACTAGCGGCAAACACAGATACGCAGTATTTT
-,-,TRBJ2-7,TRBV7-9,CASSLVSDPSPQYF,TGTGCCAGCAGCTTAGTCAGCGACCCATCCCCACAGTACTTC
-,-,TRBJ2-5,TRBV13,CASSDRDPGETQYF,TGTGCCAGCAGCGACCGGGACCCGGGGGAGACCCAGTACTTC
-,-,TRBJ1-1,TRBV11-2,CASSLAQWNTEAFF,TGTGCCAGCAGCTTAGCACAGTGGAACACTGAAGCTTTCTTT
TRBD1,-,TRBJ2-2,TRBV29-1,CSVDRGTGDTGELFF,TGCAGCGTTGATAGGGGGACAGGGGACACCGGGGAGCTGTTTTTT
-,-,TRBJ2-2,TRBV29-1,CSVEWAGELFF,TGCAGCGTTGAATGGGCCGGGGAGCTGTTTTTT
-,-,TRBJ1-3,TRBV10-3,CAISEFGGSYSGNTIYF,TGTGCCATCAGTGAGTTCGGGGGATCCTACTCTGGAAACACCATATATTTT
-,-,TRBJ2-3,TRBV2,CASSVRDTQYF,TGTGCCAGCAGTGTAAGAGATACGCAGTATTTT
-,-,TRBJ2-7,TRBV7-2,CASTRGGSSYEQYF,TGTGCCAGCACTCGAGGCGGCAGCAGCTACGAGCAGTACTTC
-,-,TRBJ2-1,TRBV5-1,CASSVTTGSGYNEQFF,TGCGCCAGCAGCGTGACGACCGGTTCGGGTTACAATGAGCAGTTCTTC
-,-,TRBJ1-1,TRBV5-1,CASSLRAMNTEAFF,TGCGCCAGCAGCTTAAGAGCTATGAACACTGAAGCTTTCTTT
-,-,TRBJ1-2,TRBV27,CASSLSTGDGYTF,TGTGCCAGCAGTTTATCGACGGGGGATGGCTACACCTTC
-,-,TRBJ2-2,TRBV7-8,CASSPWVGNTGELFF,TGTGCCAGCAGCCCATGGGTGGGTAACACCGGGGAGCTGTTTTTT
-,once,TRBJ1-1,TRBV11-3,CASSRWYGATEAFF,TGTGCCAGCAGCCGGTGGTACGGGGCCACTGAAGCTTTCTTT
-,-,TRBJ2-1,TRBV5-6,CASSLVSGRMSYNEQFF,TGTGCCAGCAGCTTGGTGTCGGGCCGGATGTCCTACAATGAGCAGTTCTTC
-,-,TRBJ1-6,TRBV10-3,CAIGTDNYNSPLHF,TGTGCCATCGGGACGGACAATTATAATTCACCCCTCCACTTT
-,-,TRBJ2-7,TRBV28,CASRTGTGSYEQYF,TGTGCCAGCAGAACCGGGACCGGATCCTACGAGCAGTACTTC
-,-,TRBJ2-4,TRBV5-6,CASSLAAGIQYF,TGTGCCAGCAGCTTGGCTGCTGGCATTCAGTACTTC